These 16 T cell receptor beta chains were sequenced from one sample in a study of blood T cells in healthy people across ages. PCR was performed a second time for about 6 to 12 cycles using a sample-barcoded 5' primer and a J-beta primer mix. TCRdb passed the 5' RACE reads through MiXCR, listing each CDR3 protein once. Altogether roughly 800,000 distinct CDR3 sequences are present, nearly 60% being singletons, with the ten largest covering over 20%. The specimen was blood. These receptors were taken from a man aged 25 to 40 in good health.

This rearrangement joins TRBV20-1 to TRBJ2-3; D not certain. Germline lookup yields CDR1 DFQATT and CDR2 SNEGSKA (reference sequence). V gave up 3 bases and J gave up 1 base, with 14 bases separating them. The CDR3 extends over 15 amino acids. In DNA, the CDR3 is TGCAGTGCTAGCGGTTTTCCGGGTGGCACAGATACGCAGTATTTT. Translation gives CSASGFPGGTDTQYF.

This clonotype has a single count. The chain carries TRBV7-2 and TRBJ2-1; D is unclear. Germline V gives CDR1 SGHTA, CDR2 FQGNSA. Trimming took 5 bases from V and 8 from J, leaving 13 bases between them. This CDR3 comprises 13 residues. DNA for the CDR3: TGTGCCAGCAGCCGACTTTTAGGCGATGAGCAGTTCTTC. Its translation: CASSRLLGDEQFF.

The chain employs TRBV20-1 and TRBJ2-7; D is perhaps TRBD1 (6 bases). V lost 6 bases, J lost 0 bases, and 18 bases lay in between. This CDR3 spans 15 amino acids. Germline V lookup: CDR1 DFQATT, CDR2 SNEGSKA (reference sequence). CDR3 residues: CSAHREIPSSYEQYF. The CDR3 nucleotides read TGCAGTGCACACAGGGAAATACCCAGCTCCTACGAGCAGTACTTC.

This chain joins TRBV7-9 and TRBJ2-3; 10 bases map to TRBD1. Germline lookup yields CDR1 SEHNR and CDR2 FQNEAQ (reference sequence). The CDR3 length is 15 residues. With 1 base clipped from V and 6 bases from J, the junction kept 4 bases outside the gene matches. The CDR3 region is CASSLGQGATDTQYF. The CDR3 bases are TGTGCCAGCAGCTTAGGACAGGGGGCTACCGATACGCAGTATTTT.

V is TRBV7-2 and J is TRBJ2-7, with 8 bases fitting TRBD1. The CDR3 has 14 residues. Germline CDR1 and CDR2: SGHTA and FQGNSA. Losses at the gene ends were 5 bases for V and 6 bases for J; bases not matched to a gene: 9. The CDR3 nucleotides are TGTGCCAGCAGCCCACCCCCGACAGGGGCCGAGCAGTACTTC. Protein product: CASSPPPTGAEQYF.

This clonotype was detected a few times. This rearrangement joins TRBV7-2 to TRBJ1-1, with TRBD1 as a possible D gene (5 bases). The CDR3 runs 15 residues. Germline CDR1 and CDR2: SGHTA and FQGNSA. V shed 1 base and J shed 4 bases, with 13 bases lying between them. This CDR3 reads CASSLDLGGSTEAFF. The DNA of the CDR3 is TGTGCCAGCAGCTTAGACCTTGGGGGGAGCACTGAAGCTTTCTTT.

The chain is built from TRBV7-2 and TRBJ2-7; D possibly corresponds to TRBD2 (5 bases). The CDR3 has 17 amino acids. Germline-derived CDR1 and CDR2 are SGHTA and FQGNSA. The V end lost 2 bases, the J end lost 2 bases, and 19 bases lay between the germline ends. The CDR3 nucleotides are TGTGCCAGCAGCTTAAGGGTCGGAGCGGAACTTACCTACGAGCAGTACTTC. Encoded protein: CASSLRVGAELTYEQYF.

V is TRBV20-1 and J is TRBJ2-3; TRBD2 matches 9 bases. CDR1 and CDR2 from the germline V gene are DFQATT and SNEGSKA (reference sequence). With 3 bases clipped from V and 2 bases from J, the junction kept 12 bases outside the gene matches. CDR3 length equals 17 residues. CDR3 bases: TGCAGTGCTAGGGGTCCTAGCGGGACTACTCACACAGATACGCAGTATTTT. It yields the protein CSARGPSGTTHTDTQYF.

CDR3 residues: CASSHQVRGGETQYF. DNA for the CDR3: TGTGCCAGCAGCCATCAAGTCAGGGGAGGGGAGACCCAGTACTTC. The rearrangement uses TRBV4-2 and TRBJ2-5, with D possibly matching TRBD2 (7 bases). V lost 3 bases and J 5 bases, leaving 16 bases between the germline ends. This CDR3 contains 15 residues. Germline CDR1 reads LGHNA; CDR2 reads YNFKEQ.

This chain joins TRBV12-5 and TRBJ2-1, with no clear D. CDR3 size: 11 residues. V gave up 0 bases and J gave up 9 bases, with 3 bases separating them. Germline V CDR1 and CDR2: LGHNT, FRNRAP. The CDR3 loop is CASGLVREQFF. The CDR3 DNA is TGTGCTAGTGGTTTGGTACGTGAGCAGTTCTTC.

The genes are TRBV4-3 and TRBJ2-3, with D perhaps matching TRBD1 or TRBD2 (5 bases each). The CDR3 runs to 17 residues. V was pared by 1 base and J by 0 bases, with 14 bases between. Germline V gene lookup returns CDR1 LGHNA and CDR2 YSLEER. The DNA of the CDR3 is TGCGCCAGCAGCCAAGGTCTGCTGGGACCTAGCACAGATACGCAGTATTTT. Protein: CASSQGLLGPSTDTQYF.

The DNA of the CDR3 is TGTGCCTGGACCCCTGGGGCTAGCGTAACCTACGAGCAGTACTTC. This codes for CAWTPGASVTYEQYF. The rearrangement uses TRBV30 and TRBJ2-5; D might be TRBD2 (6 bases). Gene TRBJ2-7 matches the end of the DNA better, so the J call may be wrong. The CDR3 runs to 15 residues. The V gene's germline CDR1 is GTSNPN and CDR2 SVGIG (reference sequence).

This clonotype was seen more than once but under ten times. V and J are TRBV27 and TRBJ1-2; D is unclear. V lost 3 bases and J 2 bases, leaving 7 bases between the germline ends. The CDR3 spans 13 residues. Per the germline V gene, CDR1 is MNHEY and CDR2 is SMNVEV (reference sequence). The CDR3 loop reads CASSFKGNYGYTF. For the CDR3, the DNA is TGTGCCAGCAGTTTTAAGGGCAACTATGGCTACACCTTC.

The gene calls are TRBV20-1 and TRBJ1-6; D remains unclear. The length of the CDR3 is 15 residues. Trimming left V 1 base short and J 6 bases short, with 13 bases between. Germline-derived CDR1 and CDR2 are DFQATT and SNEGSKA (reference sequence). The CDR3 DNA follows: TGCAGTGCTAGAGGTGTTGTGGTTGCTAATTCACCCCTCCACTTT. Its translation: CSARGVVVANSPLHF.

This clonotype was seen a few times. V gene TRBV5-1 combines with J gene TRBJ2-5; no clear D. Gene TRBJ2-7 matches the end of the DNA better, so the J call may be wrong. Germline V gene sequence: CDR1 SGHRS, CDR2 YFSETQ. The CDR3 contains 12 residues. The chain's CDR3 is CASSLYGYEQYF. As DNA, the CDR3 is TGCGCCAGCAGCTTGTACGGTTACGAGCAGTACTTC.

The chain joins TRBV3-1 to TRBJ2-7; 10 bases agree with TRBD1. The CDR3 extends over 15 amino acids. Per germline, CDR1 LGHDT and CDR2 YNNKEL (reference sequence). V was clipped by 2 bases and J by 2 bases; unmatched bases: 3. The CDR3 protein is CASSQLTGGAYEQYF. The CDR3, as DNA: TGTGCCAGCAGCCAACTGACAGGGGGCGCCTACGAGCAGTACTTC.